This T cell receptor (beta chain) was sequenced during a study of shared clonotypes between healthy human individuals. Study-wide results and caveats: Among non-shared clonotypes, generation probabilities were lower than among those shared by all four donors.

CDR1 is MNHEY and CDR2 is SMNVEV in the germline V gene (reference sequence). The CDR3 consists of 13 residues. The V and J ends lost 5 bases and 5 bases respectively, with 12 bases between them. Method: immunoSEQ multiplex PCR; TCRdb's copy keeps in-frame clones and lacks some. Of some 2,000,000 clones detected, around 95% appear once; the ten largest clones hold about 0.13%. About this clone: Its antigen is still unknown.

The V call is TRBV27, the J call TRBJ2-5; weak D call: TRBD2 (6 bases). The source material was naive CD4+ T cells sorted from blood. Specified subset: CD45RA+ positively selected. The TCR sequence derives from a man aged 18 to 29 in good health. CDR3 protein: CASSNQGGETQYF. The CDR3 DNA is TGTGCCAGCAGTAATCAGGGAGGCGAGACCCAGTACTTC.